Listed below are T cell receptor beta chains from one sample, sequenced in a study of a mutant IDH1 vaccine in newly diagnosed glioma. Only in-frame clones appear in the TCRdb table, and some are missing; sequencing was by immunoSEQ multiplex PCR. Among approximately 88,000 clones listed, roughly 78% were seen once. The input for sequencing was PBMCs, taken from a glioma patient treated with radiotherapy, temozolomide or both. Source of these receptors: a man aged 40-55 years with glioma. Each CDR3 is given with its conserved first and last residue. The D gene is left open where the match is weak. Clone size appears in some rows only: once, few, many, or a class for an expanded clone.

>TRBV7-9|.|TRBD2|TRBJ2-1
CASSETSGISYNEQFF
TGTGCCAGCAGCGAGACTAGCGGGATAAGTTACAATGAGCAGTTCTTC
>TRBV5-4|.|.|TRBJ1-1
CASSSGVGARGAAFF
TGTGCCAGCAGCTCGGGGGTGGGGGCCAGGGGAGCAGCTTTCTTT
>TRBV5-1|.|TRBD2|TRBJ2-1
CASSPRTSGVSTGDEQFF
TGCGCCAGCAGCCCGCGGACTAGCGGGGTATCTACGGGAGATGAGCAGTTCTTC
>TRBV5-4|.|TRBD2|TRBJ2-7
CASSHGLGTYEQYF
TGTGCCAGCAGTCACGGACTAGGAACCTACGAGCAGTACTTC
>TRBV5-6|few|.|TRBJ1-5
CASSSIDRRTSQPQHF
TGTGCCAGCAGCTCGATCGACAGGCGGACTAGTCAGCCCCAGCATTTT
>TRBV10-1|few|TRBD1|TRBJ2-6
CASRGQVGPGANVLTF
TGCGCCAGCAGAGGACAGGTGGGCCCTGGGGCCAACGTCCTGACTTTC
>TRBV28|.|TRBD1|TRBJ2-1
CASSLEGQGSNEQFF
TGTGCCAGCAGTTTAGAGGGACAGGGGTCCAATGAGCAGTTCTTC
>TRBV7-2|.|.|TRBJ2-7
CASSFRDSSEQYF
TGTGCCAGCAGCTTCCGGGACTCGTCCGAGCAGTACTTC
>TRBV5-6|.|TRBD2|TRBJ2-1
CASSHPGSGTYNEQFF
TGTGCCAGCAGCCACCCGGGTAGCGGGACTTACAATGAGCAGTTCTTC
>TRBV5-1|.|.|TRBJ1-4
CASSLEAAEKLFF
TGCGCCAGCAGCTTGGAGGCGGCGGAAAAACTGTTTTTT
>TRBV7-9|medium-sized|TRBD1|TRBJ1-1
CASSLTMGQQAFF
TGTGCCAGCAGCCTCACTATGGGACAGCAAGCTTTCTTT
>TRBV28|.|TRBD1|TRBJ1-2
CASSAGGSNYGYTF
TGTGCCAGCAGTGCAGGGGGTTCTAACTATGGCTACACCTTC
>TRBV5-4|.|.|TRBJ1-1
CASSLIDSENTEAFF
TGTGCCAGCAGCTTAATTGACAGTGAGAACACTGAAGCTTTCTTT
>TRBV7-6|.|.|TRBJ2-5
CASSLVRGRETQYF
TGTGCCAGCAGCTTAGTCCGGGGGCGGGAGACCCAGTACTTC
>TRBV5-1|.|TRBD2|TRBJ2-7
CASSLGLAGGAINEQYF
TGCGCCAGCAGCCTCGGACTAGCGGGAGGGGCGATAAACGAGCAGTACTTC
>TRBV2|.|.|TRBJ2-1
CASSEGSEDYEQFF
TGTGCCAGCAGTGAGGGGTCGGAGGACTATGAGCAGTTCTTC
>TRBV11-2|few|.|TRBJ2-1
CASSLDLPSLEQFF
TGTGCCAGCAGCTTAGATCTCCCGAGCCTTGAGCAGTTCTTC
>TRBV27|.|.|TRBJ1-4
CASSLGGKDEKLFF
TGTGCCAGCAGTTTAGGGGGCAAGGATGAAAAACTGTTTTTT
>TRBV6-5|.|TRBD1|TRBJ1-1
CASSERGRDTEAFF
TGTGCCAGCAGTGAGAGGGGGCGCGACACTGAAGCTTTCTTT
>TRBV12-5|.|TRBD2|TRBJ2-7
CASGLAPPGLAQYEQYF
TGTGCTAGTGGTTTGGCTCCCCCGGGACTAGCTCAGTACGAGCAGTACTTC
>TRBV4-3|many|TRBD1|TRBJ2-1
CASSHQAGTGSSEQFF
TGCGCCAGCAGCCACCAAGCCGGGACAGGGAGCAGTGAGCAGTTCTTC
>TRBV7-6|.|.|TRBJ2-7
CASSLGGGYEQYF
TGTGCCAGCAGCCTAGGAGGGGGGTACGAGCAGTACTTC
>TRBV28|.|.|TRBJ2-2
CASSFVGGRTGELFF
TGTGCCAGCAGTTTTGTAGGGGGAAGGACCGGGGAGCTGTTTTTT
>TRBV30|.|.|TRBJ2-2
CAWRRTANTGELFF
TGTGCCTGGAGAAGGACAGCGAACACCGGGGAGCTGTTTTTT
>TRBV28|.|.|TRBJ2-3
CASGSGSTDTQYF
TGTGCCAGCGGGAGTGGGAGCACAGATACGCAGTATTTT
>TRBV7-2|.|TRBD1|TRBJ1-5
CASSRGDRLNQPQHF
TGTGCCAGCAGCAGGGGGGACAGACTCAATCAGCCCCAGCATTTT
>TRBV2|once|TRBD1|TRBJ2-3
CASRETGPTDTQYF
TGTGCCAGCAGGGAGACAGGGCCCACAGATACGCAGTATTTT
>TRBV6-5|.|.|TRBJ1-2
CASSYPGHPYGYTF
TGTGCCAGCAGTTACCCGGGACATCCCTATGGCTACACCTTC
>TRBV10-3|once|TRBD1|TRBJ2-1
CAILGQGDNEQFF
TGTGCCATCTTAGGACAGGGGGACAATGAGCAGTTCTTC
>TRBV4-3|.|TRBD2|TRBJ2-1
CASSQAQGGGLSSYNEQFF
TGCGCCAGCAGCCAGGCCCAGGGCGGGGGGTTGAGCTCCTACAATGAGCAGTTCTTC
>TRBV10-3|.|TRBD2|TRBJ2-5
CAISGGLAGGWETQYF
TGTGCCATCAGTGGTGGACTAGCGGGAGGCTGGGAGACCCAGTACTTC
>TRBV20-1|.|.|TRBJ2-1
CSARWINEQFF
TGCAGTGCTAGATGGATCAATGAGCAGTTCTTC
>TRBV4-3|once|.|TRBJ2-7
CASSQEEGAGTYEQYF
TGCGCCAGCAGCCAAGAAGAGGGCGCTGGAACCTACGAGCAGTACTTC
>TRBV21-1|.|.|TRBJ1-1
CASSKCSTAKMNTEAFF
TGTGCCAGCAGCAAATGTTCAACGGCGAAAATGAACACTGAAGCTTTCTTT
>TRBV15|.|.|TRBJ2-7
CATSVIGGPYEQYF
TGTGCCACCAGCGTTATCGGGGGGCCCTACGAGCAGTACTTC
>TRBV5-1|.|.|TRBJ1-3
CASSEGLSSGNTIYF
TGCGCCAGCAGTGAGGGGTTGAGCTCTGGAAACACCATATATTTT
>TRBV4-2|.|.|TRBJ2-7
CASSQDSPTSGSYEQYF
TGTGCCAGCAGCCAAGATTCTCCAACGAGCGGATCCTACGAGCAGTACTTC
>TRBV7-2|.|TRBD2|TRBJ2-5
CASSPGAGGQETQYF
TGTGCCAGCAGCCCGGGGGCGGGGGGGCAAGAGACCCAGTACTTC
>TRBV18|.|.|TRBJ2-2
CASSSPGELFF
TGTGCCAGCTCATCCCCCGGGGAGCTGTTTTTT
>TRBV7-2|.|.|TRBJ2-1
CASSLRRGVYEQFF
TGTGCCAGCAGCTTAAGGCGAGGGGTGTATGAGCAGTTCTTC
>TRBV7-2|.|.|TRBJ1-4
CASSLVVGRKLFF
TGTGCCAGCAGCTTAGTTGTGGGGCGAAAACTGTTTTTT
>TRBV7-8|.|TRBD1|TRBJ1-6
CASRKAGGVYNSPLHF
TGTGCCAGCAGGAAAGCAGGGGGGGTCTATAATTCACCCCTCCACTTT
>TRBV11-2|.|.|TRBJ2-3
CASSLYRVDTQYF
TGTGCCAGCAGCTTATACAGGGTTGATACGCAGTATTTT
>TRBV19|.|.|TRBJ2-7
CASSAYRVDEQYF
TGTGCCAGTAGTGCATACAGAGTCGACGAGCAGTACTTC
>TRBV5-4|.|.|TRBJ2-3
CASSPLGTTQYF
TGTGCCAGCAGCCCATTGGGGACAACGCAGTATTTT
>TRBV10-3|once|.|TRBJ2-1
CAISESPEGEQFF
TGTGCCATCAGTGAGTCCCCGGAGGGTGAGCAGTTCTTC
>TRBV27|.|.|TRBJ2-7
CASSYSDTTYEQYF
TGTGCCAGCAGCTATTCGGACACGACCTACGAGCAGTACTTC
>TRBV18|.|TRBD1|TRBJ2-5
CASSPLPGTGLKETQYF
TGTGCCAGCTCACCCTTGCCCGGGACAGGGTTAAAAGAGACCCAGTACTTC
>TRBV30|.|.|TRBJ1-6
CARSGPSNNSPLHF
TGTGCCCGCTCGGGGCCATCTAATAATTCACCCCTCCACTTT